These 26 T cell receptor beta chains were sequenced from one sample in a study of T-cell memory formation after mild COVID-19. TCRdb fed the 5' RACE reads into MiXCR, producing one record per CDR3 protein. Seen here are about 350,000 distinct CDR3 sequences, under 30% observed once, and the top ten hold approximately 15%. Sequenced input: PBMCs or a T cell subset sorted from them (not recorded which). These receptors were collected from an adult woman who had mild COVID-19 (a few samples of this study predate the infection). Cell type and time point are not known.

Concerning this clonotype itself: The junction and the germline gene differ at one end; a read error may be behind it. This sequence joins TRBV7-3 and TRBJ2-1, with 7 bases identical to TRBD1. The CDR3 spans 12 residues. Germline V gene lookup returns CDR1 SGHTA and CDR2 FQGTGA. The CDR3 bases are TGTGCCAGCAGCTCCGACGGGACAGCGGTAGATTTC. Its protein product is CASSSDGTAVDF.

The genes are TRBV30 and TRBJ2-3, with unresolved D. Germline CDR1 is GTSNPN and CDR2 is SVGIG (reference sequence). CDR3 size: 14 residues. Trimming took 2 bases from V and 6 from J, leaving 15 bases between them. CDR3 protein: CAWSTLLTSDTQYF. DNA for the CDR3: TGTGCCTGGAGTACCCTTTTGACCTCGGATACGCAGTATTTT.

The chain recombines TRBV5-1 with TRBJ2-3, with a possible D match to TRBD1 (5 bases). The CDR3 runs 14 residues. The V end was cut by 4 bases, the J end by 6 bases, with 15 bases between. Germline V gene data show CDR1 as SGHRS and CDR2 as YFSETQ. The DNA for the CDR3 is TGCGCCAGCAGCCCCGAGACAGAAGAGGATACGCAGTATTTT. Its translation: CASSPETEEDTQYF.

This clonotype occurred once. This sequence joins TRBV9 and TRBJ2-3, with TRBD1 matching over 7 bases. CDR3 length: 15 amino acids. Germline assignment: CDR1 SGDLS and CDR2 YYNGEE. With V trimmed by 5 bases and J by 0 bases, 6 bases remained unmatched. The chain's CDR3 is CASSEGAYSTDTQYF. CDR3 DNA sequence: TGTGCCAGCAGTGAGGGGGCGTATAGCACAGATACGCAGTATTTT. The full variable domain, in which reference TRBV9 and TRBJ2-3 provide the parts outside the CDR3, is DSGVTQTPKHLITATGQRVTLRCSPRSGDLSVYWYQQSLDQGLQFLIQYYNGEERAKGNILERFSAQQFPDLHSELNLSSLELGDSALYFCASSEGAYSTDTQYFGPGTRLTVL.

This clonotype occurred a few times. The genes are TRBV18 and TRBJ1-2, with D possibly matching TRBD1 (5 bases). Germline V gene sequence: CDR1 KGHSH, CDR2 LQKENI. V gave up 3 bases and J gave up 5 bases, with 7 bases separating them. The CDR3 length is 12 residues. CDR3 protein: CASSPSGYGYTF. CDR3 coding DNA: TGTGCCAGCTCACCTTCAGGGTATGGCTACACCTTC. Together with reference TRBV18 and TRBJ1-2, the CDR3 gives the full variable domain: NAGVMQNPRHLVRRRGQEARLRCSPMKGHSHVYWYRQLPEEGLKFMVYLQKENIIDESGMPKERFSAEFPKEGPSILRIQQVVRGDSAAYFCASSPSGYGYTFGSGTRLTVV.

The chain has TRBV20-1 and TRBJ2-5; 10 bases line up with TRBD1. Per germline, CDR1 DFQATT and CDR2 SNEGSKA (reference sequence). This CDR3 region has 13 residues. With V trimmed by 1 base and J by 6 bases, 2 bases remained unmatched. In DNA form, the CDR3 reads TGCAGTGCTAGAGCGACAGGGGGCAAGACCCAGTACTTC. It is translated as CSARATGGKTQYF.

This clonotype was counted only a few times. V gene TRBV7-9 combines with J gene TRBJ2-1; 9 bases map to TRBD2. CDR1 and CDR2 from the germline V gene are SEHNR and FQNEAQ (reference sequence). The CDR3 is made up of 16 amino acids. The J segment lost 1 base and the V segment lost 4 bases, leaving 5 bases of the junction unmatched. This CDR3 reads CASSSRSGRSYNEQFF. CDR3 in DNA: TGTGCCAGCAGCTCTCGGAGCGGGAGGTCCTACAATGAGCAGTTCTTC.

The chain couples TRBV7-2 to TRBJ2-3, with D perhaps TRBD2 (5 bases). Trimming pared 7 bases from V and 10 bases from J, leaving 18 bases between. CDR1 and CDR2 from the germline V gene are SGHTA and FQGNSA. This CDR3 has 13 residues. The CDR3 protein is CASNHPGVGPQYF. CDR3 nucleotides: TGTGCCAGCAACCACCCCGGGGTCGGTCCGCAGTATTTT.

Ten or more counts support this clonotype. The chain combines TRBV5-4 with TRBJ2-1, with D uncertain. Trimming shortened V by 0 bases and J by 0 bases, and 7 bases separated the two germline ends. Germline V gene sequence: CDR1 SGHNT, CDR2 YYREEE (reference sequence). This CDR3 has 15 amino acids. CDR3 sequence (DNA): TGTGCCAGCAGCTTGGGTCACCCCTCCTACAATGAGCAGTTCTTC. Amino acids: CASSLGHPSYNEQFF.

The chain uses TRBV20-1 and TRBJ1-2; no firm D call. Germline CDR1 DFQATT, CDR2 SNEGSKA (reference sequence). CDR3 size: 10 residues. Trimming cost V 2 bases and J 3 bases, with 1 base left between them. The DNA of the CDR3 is TGCAGTGCTAGACACTATGGCTACACCTTC. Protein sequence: CSARHYGYTF.

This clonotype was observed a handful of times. The CDR3 region is CASASGWGTGSYEQYF. The CDR3, as DNA: TGTGCCAGCGCAAGCGGATGGGGGACAGGGTCCTACGAGCAGTACTTC. The chain combines TRBV25-1 with TRBJ2-7; 9 bases line up with TRBD1. The CDR3 totals 16 residues. The V gene's germline CDR1 is MGHDK and CDR2 SYGVNS. J gave up 1 base and V 8 bases, and 12 bases lay outside the gene matches.

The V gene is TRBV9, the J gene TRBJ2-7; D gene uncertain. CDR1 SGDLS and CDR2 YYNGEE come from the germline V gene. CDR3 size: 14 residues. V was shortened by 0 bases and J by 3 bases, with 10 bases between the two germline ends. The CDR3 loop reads CASSVGGSVYEQYF. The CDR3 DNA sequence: TGTGCCAGCAGCGTAGGCGGCAGTGTCTACGAGCAGTACTTC.

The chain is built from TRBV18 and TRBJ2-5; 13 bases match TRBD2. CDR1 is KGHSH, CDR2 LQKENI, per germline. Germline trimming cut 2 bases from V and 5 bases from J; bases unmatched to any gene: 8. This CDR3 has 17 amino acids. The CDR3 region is CASSPWTSGGPPETQYF. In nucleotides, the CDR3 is TGTGCCAGCTCACCATGGACTAGCGGGGGCCCCCCGGAGACCCAGTACTTC. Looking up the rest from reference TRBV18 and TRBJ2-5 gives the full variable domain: NAGVMQNPRHLVRRRGQEARLRCSPMKGHSHVYWYRQLPEEGLKFMVYLQKENIIDESGMPKERFSAEFPKEGPSILRIQQVVRGDSAAYFCASSPWTSGGPPETQYFGPGTRLLVL.

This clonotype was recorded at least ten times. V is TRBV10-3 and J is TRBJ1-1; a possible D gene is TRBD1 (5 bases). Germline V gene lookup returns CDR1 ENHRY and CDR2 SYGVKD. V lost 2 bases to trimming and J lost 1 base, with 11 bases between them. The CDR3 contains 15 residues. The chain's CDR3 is CAISEKGIENTEAFF. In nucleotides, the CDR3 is TGTGCCATCAGTGAGAAGGGGATCGAGAACACTGAAGCTTTCTTT.

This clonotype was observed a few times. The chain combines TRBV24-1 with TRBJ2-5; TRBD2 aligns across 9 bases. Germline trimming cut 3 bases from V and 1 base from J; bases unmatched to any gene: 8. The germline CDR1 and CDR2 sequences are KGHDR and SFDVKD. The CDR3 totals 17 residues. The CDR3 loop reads CATSDIGASGAQETQYF. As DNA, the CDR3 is TGTGCCACCAGTGATATTGGGGCTAGCGGGGCCCAAGAGACCCAGTACTTC.

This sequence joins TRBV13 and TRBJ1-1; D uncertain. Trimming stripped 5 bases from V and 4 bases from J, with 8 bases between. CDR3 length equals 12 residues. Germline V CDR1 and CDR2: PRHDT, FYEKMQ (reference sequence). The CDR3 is CASSVGTTEAFF. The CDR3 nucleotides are TGTGCCAGCAGCGTTGGAACCACTGAAGCTTTCTTT.

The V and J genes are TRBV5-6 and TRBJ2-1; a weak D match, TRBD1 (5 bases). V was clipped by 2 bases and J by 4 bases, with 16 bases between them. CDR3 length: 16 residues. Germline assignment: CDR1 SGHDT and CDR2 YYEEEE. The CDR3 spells CASSFWIWAGYNEQFF. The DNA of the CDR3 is TGTGCCAGCAGCTTCTGGATCTGGGCAGGGTACAATGAGCAGTTCTTC.

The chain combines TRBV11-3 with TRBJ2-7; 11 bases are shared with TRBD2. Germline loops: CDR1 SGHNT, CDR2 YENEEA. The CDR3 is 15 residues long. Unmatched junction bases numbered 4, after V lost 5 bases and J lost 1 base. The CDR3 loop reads CASSTRLAGSYEQYF. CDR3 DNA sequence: TGTGCCAGCAGCACTCGACTAGCGGGGTCCTACGAGCAGTACTTC. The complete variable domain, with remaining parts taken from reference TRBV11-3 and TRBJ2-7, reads EAGVVQSPRYKIIEKKQPVAFWCNPISGHNTLYWYLQNLGQGPELLIRYENEEAVDDSQLPKDRFSAERLKGVDSTLKIQPAELGDSAVYLCASSTRLAGSYEQYFGPGTRLTVT.

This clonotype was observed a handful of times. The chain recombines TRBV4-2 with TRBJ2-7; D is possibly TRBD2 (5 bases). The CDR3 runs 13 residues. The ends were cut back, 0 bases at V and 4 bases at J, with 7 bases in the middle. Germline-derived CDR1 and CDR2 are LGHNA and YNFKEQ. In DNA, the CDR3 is TGTGCCAGCAGCCAAGAAGCGGAGTACGAGCAGTACTTC. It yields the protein CASSQEAEYEQYF.

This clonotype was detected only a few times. CDR3 DNA: TGTGCCAGCGCCGCTTTCGGTGAGGGTATTAGCAATCAGCCCCAGCATTTT. Translating gives CASAAFGEGISNQPQHF. This chain connects TRBV7-9 to TRBJ1-5; D gene ambiguous. The length of the CDR3 is 17 residues. The ends were cut back, 8 bases at V and 0 bases at J, with 20 bases in the middle. CDR1 and CDR2 (germline): SEHNR, FQNEAQ (reference sequence).

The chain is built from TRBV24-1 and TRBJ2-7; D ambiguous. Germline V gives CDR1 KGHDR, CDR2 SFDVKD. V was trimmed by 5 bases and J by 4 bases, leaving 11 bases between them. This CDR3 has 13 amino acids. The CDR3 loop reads CATSAGTAYEQYF. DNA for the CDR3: TGTGCCACCAGTGCGGGTACAGCGTACGAGCAGTACTTC.

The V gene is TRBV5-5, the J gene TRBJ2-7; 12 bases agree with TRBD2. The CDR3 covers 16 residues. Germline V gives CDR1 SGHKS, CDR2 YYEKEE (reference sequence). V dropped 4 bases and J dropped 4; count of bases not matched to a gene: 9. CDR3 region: CASSHGGGLAGYEQYF. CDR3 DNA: TGTGCCAGCAGCCACGGTGGAGGACTAGCGGGATACGAGCAGTACTTC.

CDR3 residues: CASSLAPRHQNTEAFF. The CDR3 DNA follows: TGTGCCAGCAGTTTGGCCCCCCGACACCAGAACACTGAAGCTTTCTTT. This chain links TRBV12-3 or TRBV12-4 with TRBJ1-1; D is ambiguous. The CDR3 is 16 amino acids. V lost 3 bases, J lost 1 base, and 15 bases lay in between.

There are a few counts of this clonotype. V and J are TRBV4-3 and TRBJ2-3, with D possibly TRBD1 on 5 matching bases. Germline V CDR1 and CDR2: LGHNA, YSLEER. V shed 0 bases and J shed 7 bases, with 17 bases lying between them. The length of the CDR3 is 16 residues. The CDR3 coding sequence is TGCGCCAGCAGCCAAGATCTGACAGCCGCCGGTTATACGCAGTATTTT. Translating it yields CASSQDLTAAGYTQYF.

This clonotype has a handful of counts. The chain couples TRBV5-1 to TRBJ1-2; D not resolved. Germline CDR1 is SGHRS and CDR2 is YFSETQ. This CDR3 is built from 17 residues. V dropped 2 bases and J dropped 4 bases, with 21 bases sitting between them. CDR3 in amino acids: CASSLAPIEGVSYGYTF. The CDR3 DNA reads TGCGCCAGCAGCTTAGCCCCTATCGAGGGAGTGAGCTATGGCTACACCTTC.

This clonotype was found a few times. The CDR3: CASSLASRGNSEQYF. In DNA, the CDR3 is TGTGCCAGCAGCTTAGCGAGCAGGGGGAATAGCGAGCAGTACTTC. The genes are TRBV7-8 and TRBJ2-7, with 7 nucleotides matching TRBD1. Germline V lookup: CDR1 SGHVS, CDR2 FQNEAQ. V trimming: 0 bases; J trimming: 6 bases; junction bases outside the gene matches: 8. The CDR3 covers 15 residues.